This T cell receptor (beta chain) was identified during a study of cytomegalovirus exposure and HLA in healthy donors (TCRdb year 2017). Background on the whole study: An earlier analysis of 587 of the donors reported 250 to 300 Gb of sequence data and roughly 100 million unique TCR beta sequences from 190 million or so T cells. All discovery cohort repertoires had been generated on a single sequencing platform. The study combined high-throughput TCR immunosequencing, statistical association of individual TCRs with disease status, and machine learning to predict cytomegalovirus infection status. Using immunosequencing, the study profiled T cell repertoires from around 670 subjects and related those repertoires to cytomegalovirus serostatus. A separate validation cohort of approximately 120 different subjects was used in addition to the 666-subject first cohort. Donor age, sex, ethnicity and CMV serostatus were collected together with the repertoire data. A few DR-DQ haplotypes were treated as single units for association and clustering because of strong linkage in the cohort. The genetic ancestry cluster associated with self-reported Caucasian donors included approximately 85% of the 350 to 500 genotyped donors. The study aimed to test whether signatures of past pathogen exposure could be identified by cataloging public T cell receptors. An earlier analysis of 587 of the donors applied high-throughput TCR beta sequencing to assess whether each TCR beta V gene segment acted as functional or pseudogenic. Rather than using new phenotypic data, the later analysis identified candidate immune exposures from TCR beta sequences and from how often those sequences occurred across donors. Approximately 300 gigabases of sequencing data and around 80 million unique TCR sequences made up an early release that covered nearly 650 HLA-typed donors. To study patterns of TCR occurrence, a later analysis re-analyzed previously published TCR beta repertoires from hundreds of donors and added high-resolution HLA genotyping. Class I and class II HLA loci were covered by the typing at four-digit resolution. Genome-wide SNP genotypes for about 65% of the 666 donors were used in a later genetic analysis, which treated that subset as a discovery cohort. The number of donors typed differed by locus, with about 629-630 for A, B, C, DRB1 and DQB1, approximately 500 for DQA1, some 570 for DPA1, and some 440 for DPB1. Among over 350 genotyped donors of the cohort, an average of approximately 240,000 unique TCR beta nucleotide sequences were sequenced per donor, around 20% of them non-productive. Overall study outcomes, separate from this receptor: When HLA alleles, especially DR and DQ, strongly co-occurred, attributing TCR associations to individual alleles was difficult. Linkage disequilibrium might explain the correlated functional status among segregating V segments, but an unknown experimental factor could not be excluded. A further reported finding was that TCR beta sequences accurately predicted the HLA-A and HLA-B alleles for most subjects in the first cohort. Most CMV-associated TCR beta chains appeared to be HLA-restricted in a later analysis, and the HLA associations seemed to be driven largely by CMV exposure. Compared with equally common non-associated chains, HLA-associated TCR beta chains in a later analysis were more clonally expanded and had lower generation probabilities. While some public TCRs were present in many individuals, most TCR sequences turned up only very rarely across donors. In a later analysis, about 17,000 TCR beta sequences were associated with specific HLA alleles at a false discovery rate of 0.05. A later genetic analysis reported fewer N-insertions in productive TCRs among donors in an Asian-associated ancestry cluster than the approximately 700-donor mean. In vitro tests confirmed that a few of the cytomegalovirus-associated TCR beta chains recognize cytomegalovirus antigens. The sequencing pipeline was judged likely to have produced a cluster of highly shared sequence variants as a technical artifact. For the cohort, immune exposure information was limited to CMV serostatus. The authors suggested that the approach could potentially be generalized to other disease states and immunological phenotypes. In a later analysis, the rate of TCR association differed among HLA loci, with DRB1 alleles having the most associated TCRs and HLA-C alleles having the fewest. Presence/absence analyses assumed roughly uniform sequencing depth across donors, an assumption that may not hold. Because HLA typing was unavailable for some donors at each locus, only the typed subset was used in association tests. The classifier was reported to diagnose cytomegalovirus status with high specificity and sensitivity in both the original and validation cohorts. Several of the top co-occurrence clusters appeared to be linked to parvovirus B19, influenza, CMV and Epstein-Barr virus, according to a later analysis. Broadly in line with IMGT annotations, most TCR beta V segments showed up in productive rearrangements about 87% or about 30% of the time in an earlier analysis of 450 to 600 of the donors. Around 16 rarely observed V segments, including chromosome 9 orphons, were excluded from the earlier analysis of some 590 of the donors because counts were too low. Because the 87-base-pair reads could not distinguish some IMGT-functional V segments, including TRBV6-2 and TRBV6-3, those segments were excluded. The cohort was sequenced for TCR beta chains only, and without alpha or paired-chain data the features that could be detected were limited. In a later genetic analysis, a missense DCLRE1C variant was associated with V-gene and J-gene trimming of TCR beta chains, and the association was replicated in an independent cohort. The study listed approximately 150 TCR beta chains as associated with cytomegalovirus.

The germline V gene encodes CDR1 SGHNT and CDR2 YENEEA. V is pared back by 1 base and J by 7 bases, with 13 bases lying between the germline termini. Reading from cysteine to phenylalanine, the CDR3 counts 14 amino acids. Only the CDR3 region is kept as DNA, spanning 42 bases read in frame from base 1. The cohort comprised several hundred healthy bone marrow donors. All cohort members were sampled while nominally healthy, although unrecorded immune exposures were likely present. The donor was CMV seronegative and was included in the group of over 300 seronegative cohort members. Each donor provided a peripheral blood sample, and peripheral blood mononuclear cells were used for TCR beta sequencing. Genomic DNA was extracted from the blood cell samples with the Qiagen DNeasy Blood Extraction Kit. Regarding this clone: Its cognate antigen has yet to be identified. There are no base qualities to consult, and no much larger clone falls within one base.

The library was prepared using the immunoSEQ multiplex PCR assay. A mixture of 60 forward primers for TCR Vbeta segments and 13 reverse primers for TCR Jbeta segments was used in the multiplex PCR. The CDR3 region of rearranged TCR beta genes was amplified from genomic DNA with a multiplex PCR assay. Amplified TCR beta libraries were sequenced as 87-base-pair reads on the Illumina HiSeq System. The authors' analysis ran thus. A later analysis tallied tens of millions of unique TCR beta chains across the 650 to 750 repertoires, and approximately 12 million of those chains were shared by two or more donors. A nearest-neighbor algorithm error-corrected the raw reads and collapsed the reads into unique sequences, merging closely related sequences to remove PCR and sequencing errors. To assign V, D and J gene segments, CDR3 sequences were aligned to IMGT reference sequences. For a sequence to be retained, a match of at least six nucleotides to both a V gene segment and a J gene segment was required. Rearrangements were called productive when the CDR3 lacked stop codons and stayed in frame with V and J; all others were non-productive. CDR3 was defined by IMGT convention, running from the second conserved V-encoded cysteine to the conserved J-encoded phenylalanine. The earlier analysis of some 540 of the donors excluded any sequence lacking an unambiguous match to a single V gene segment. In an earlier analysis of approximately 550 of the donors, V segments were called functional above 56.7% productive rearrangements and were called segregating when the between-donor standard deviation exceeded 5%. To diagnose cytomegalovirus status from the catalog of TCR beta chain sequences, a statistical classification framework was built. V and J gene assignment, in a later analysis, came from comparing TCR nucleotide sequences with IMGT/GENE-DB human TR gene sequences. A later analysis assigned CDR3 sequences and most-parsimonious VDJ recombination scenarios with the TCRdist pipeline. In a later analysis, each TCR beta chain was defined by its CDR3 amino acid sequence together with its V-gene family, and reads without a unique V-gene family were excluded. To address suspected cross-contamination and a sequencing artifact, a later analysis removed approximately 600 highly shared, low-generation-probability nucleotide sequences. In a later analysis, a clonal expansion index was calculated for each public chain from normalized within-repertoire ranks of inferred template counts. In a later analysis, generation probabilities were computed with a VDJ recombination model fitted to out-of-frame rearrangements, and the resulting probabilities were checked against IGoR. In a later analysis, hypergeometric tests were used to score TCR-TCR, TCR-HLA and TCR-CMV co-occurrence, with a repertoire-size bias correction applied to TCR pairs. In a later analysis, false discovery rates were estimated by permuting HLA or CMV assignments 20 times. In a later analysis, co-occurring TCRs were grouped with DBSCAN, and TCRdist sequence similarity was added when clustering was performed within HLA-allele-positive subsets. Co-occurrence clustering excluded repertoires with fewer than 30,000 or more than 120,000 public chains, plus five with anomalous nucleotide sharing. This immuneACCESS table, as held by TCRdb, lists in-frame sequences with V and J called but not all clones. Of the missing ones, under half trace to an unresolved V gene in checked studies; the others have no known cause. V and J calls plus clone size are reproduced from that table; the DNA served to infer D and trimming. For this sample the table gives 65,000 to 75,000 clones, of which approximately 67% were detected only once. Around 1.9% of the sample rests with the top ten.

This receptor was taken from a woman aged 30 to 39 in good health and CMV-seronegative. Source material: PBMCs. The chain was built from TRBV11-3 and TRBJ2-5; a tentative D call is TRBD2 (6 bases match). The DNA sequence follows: TGTGCCAGCAGCTTAGGGGGGGACGGGGGGACCCAGTACTTC. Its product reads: CASSLGGDGGTQYF.